Listed below are T cell receptor beta chains from one sample, sequenced in a study of T cell responses to AZD1222 COVID-19 vaccine. TCRdb's table, derived via immunoSEQ multiplex PCR, lists solely in-frame clones and lacks some. The sample holds approximately 170,000 clones; around 93% are singletons and the top ten take around 4%. The starting material was peripheral blood, obtained on day 0 of AZD1222 vaccination. The receptors stem from an adult in good health. Each CDR3 is given with its conserved first and last residue. D genes are given only for firm matches. Part of the rows lack a size; the others show once, few, many or a class for expanded clones.

clone_size j_call v_call d_call cdr3_aa cdr3_nt
. TRBJ2-7 TRBV30 . CAWSPGVTYEQYF TGTGCCTGGAGTCCGGGAGTTACCTACGAGCAGTACTTC
. TRBJ1-5 TRBV7-2 . CASSPQANQPQHF TGTGCCAGCAGCCCTCAGGCGAATCAGCCCCAGCATTTT
once TRBJ1-1 TRBV7-2 . CASSLTRRRWAFF TGTGCCAGCAGCTTAACGCGGAGGAGGTGGGCTTTCTTT
. TRBJ1-6 TRBV6-5 TRBD1 CATSTGGESPLHF TGTGCCACCTCGACAGGGGGCGAATCACCCCTCCACTTT
. TRBJ1-1 TRBV6-5 . CASTQDRQNTEAFF TGTGCCAGCACCCAAGACAGGCAGAACACTGAAGCTTTCTTT
. TRBJ2-3 TRBV5-1 TRBD1 CASSPGQGRHTDTQYF TGCGCCAGCAGCCCGGGACAGGGGCGCCACACAGATACGCAGTATTTT
. TRBJ1-1 TRBV6-5 . CASSYSPGVTEAFF TGTGCCAGCAGTTACTCGCCGGGGGTCACTGAAGCTTTCTTT
. TRBJ2-7 TRBV30 . CAWSLGIYEQYF TGTGCCTGGAGTCTGGGTATCTACGAGCAGTACTTC
. TRBJ1-1 TRBV28 . CASSPLTTGMNTEAFF TGTGCCAGCAGTCCCCTCACGACAGGAATGAACACTGAAGCTTTCTTT
. TRBJ1-5 TRBV7-9 . CASSLLGAEGTQHF TGTGCCAGCAGCTTACTAGGGGCGGAGGGGACCCAGCATTTT
. TRBJ2-2 TRBV5-1 . CASSLAGSDTGELFF TGCGCCAGCAGCTTGGCCGGTTCCGACACCGGGGAGCTGTTTTTT
once TRBJ2-5 TRBV12-3/TRBV12-4 . CASRGSSTETQYF TGTGCCAGCAGGGGGAGTTCTACAGAGACCCAGTACTTC
. TRBJ2-3 TRBV4-3 . CASSQDQGSGYTDTQYF TGCGCCAGCAGCCAAGATCAAGGTAGCGGCTACACAGATACGCAGTATTTT
. TRBJ2-3 TRBV24-1 TRBD2 CATSDSSGRASDTQYF TGTGCCACCAGTGACTCTAGCGGGAGGGCCTCAGATACGCAGTATTTT
. TRBJ2-1 TRBV14 TRBD2 CASSQSVVHYSGSFSLEQFF TGTGCCAGCAGCCAATCAGTCGTCCATTATAGCGGGAGCTTTTCCCTTGAGCAGTTCTTC
. TRBJ1-2 TRBV18 TRBD1 CASEKTPQGADGYTF TGTGCCAGCGAGAAGACGCCACAGGGGGCTGATGGCTACACCTTC
. TRBJ2-1 TRBV7-2 . CASSLITTGGGEQFF TGTGCCAGCAGCTTAATCACTACCGGGGGCGGTGAGCAGTTCTTC
once TRBJ1-5 TRBV19 . CASSIGRVSNQPQHF TGTGCCAGTAGTATAGGTCGTGTTAGCAATCAGCCCCAGCATTTT
. TRBJ1-3 TRBV27 . CASSLSGRGNTIYF TGTGCCAGCAGTTTATCGGGACGGGGAAACACCATATATTTT
medium-sized TRBJ2-7 TRBV28 . CASSTEDPTLGSGTVPPEQYF TGTGCCAGCAGCACTGAGGATCCTACGCTTGGTAGCGGGACAGTCCCCCCCGAGCAGTACTTC
. TRBJ1-2 TRBV28 . CASAQGSGYTF TGTGCCAGCGCACAGGGAAGTGGCTACACCTTC
. TRBJ2-2 TRBV27 . CASQSGTTGGGELFF TGTGCCTCCCAGAGCGGGACCACAGGGGGCGGGGAGCTGTTTTTT
once TRBJ1-4 TRBV19 TRBD1 CASSTQGAANEKLFF TGTGCCAGTAGTACACAGGGGGCGGCTAATGAAAAACTGTTTTTT
. TRBJ1-6 TRBV30 . CAWRPSWEASSYNSPLHF TGTGCCTGGAGGCCCTCTTGGGAGGCGAGCTCCTATAATTCACCCCTCCACTTT
. TRBJ2-3 TRBV28 . CASSLLTDTQYF TGTGCCAGCAGTCTATTAACAGATACGCAGTATTTT
. TRBJ1-1 TRBV6-5 . CASTQNTEAFF TGTGCCAGTACCCAGAACACTGAAGCTTTCTTT
. TRBJ1-2 TRBV29-1 TRBD1 CSGGGTAGYTF TGCAGCGGAGGGGGGACAGCTGGCTACACCTTC
. TRBJ1-1 TRBV5-4 . CASSFQGVNTEAFF TGTGCCAGCAGCTTCCAGGGAGTGAACACTGAAGCTTTCTTT
. TRBJ1-3 TRBV7-2 . CASSLFPGDTIYF TGTGCCAGCAGCTTATTTCCTGGGGACACCATATATTTT
. TRBJ2-2 TRBV7-9 . CASSLVSPGELFF TGTGCCAGCAGCTTAGTTAGTCCCGGGGAGCTGTTTTTT
. TRBJ2-5 TRBV5-1 TRBD2 CASSYGPGLAGGQETQYF TGCGCCAGCAGCTACGGGCCGGGACTAGCGGGAGGGCAAGAGACCCAGTACTTC
. TRBJ1-4 TRBV2 . CASSAPGSLNEKLFF TGTGCCAGCAGTGCTCCGGGCAGCCTTAATGAAAAACTGTTTTTT
. TRBJ2-5 TRBV19 . CASSIGPGRRETQYF TGTGCCAGTAGTATAGGGCCGGGGCGCAGGGAGACCCAGTACTTC
. TRBJ1-1 TRBV7-2 . CASSVQGRVTEAFF TGTGCCAGCAGCGTCCAGGGTAGAGTCACTGAAGCTTTCTTT
. TRBJ1-2 TRBV4-2 TRBD1 CASSQDPWGGQGAETF TGTGCCAGCAGCCAAGATCCATGGGGTGGACAGGGGGCGGAGACCTTC
. TRBJ2-5 TRBV7-9 . CASSLAGTEETQYF TGTGCCAGCAGCTTAGCGGGAACCGAAGAGACCCAGTACTTC
. TRBJ2-3 TRBV9 TRBD2 CASSVGAGRSADTQYF TGTGCCAGCAGCGTAGGAGCGGGACGGTCGGCAGATACGCAGTATTTT
. TRBJ1-3 TRBV6-5 . CAGGGPGNTIYF TGTGCCGGGGGGGGCCCCGGAAACACCATATATTTT
. TRBJ2-6 TRBV24-1 . CATSDSPGAGANVLTF TGTGCCACCAGTGACTCCCCGGGTGCCGGGGCCAACGTCCTGACTTTC
. TRBJ2-5 TRBV5-1 . CASFGVPETQYF TGCGCCAGCTTCGGGGTCCCAGAGACCCAGTACTTC
once TRBJ1-2 TRBV28 . CASRPHNFGTYGYTF TGTGCCAGCAGACCCCACAATTTCGGGACCTATGGCTACACCTTC
. TRBJ1-4 TRBV4-1 . CASSQSSLMAVNEKLFF TGCGCCAGCAGCCAATCGTCACTCATGGCGGTCAATGAAAAACTGTTTTTT
. TRBJ2-5 TRBV5-5 TRBD1 CASSPDRGAQETQYF TGTGCCAGCAGCCCAGACAGGGGAGCACAAGAGACCCAGTACTTC
. TRBJ2-7 TRBV6-1 . CASSEATAYEQYF TGTGCCAGCAGTGAAGCTACAGCCTACGAGCAGTACTTC
. TRBJ2-7 TRBV10-3 . CAISGYSDSFDYEQYF TGTGCCATCAGTGGGTATTCGGACAGTTTCGACTACGAGCAGTACTTC
. TRBJ2-2 TRBV19 . CASNAILTTGELFF TGTGCCAGTAACGCGATCCTGACAACCGGGGAGCTGTTTTTT
. TRBJ2-5 TRBV3-1/TRBV3-2 TRBD1 CASSQGTGAAEETQYF TGTGCCAGCAGCCAAGGAACAGGGGCGGCCGAAGAGACCCAGTACTTC
. TRBJ1-1 TRBV28 . CATHRITEAFF TGTGCCACTCATCGAATCACTGAAGCTTTCTTT
. TRBJ1-2 TRBV14 . CASSQESRPYGYTF TGTGCCAGCAGCCAAGAATCCAGACCCTATGGCTACACCTTC
once TRBJ2-1 TRBV13 . CASSLNQQMDEQFF TGTGCCAGCAGCTTAAACCAACAGATGGATGAGCAGTTCTTC
. TRBJ2-7 TRBV10-3 . CAISGEYEQYF TGTGCCATCAGTGGGGAATACGAGCAGTACTTC
. TRBJ1-2 TRBV10-3 . CAISEEGGYTF TGTGCCATCAGTGAGGAAGGTGGCTACACCTTC
. TRBJ1-2 TRBV6-5 . CATKHPGGESYTF TGTGCCACCAAGCATCCGGGGGGGGAGAGCTACACCTTC
. TRBJ1-3 TRBV7-2 . CASSRNPRAVITSGNTIYF TGTGCCAGCAGCCGCAACCCTAGGGCAGTTATTACCTCTGGAAACACCATATATTTT
. TRBJ1-5 TRBV19 . CASSPGTPFGPQHF TGTGCCAGTAGCCCCGGGACCCCTTTCGGGCCCCAGCATTTT